This TCR beta chain derives from a study of post-analysis software for immune sequencing data. Germline V gene sequence: CDR1 SQVTM, CDR2 ANQGSEA. V was clipped by 7 bases and J by 6 bases; unmatched bases: 15. The CDR3 covers 15 residues. Unique molecular identifiers had been added to the TCR beta cDNA libraries. TCRdb reprocessed the PCR reads with MiXCR, giving one entry per CDR3 protein. The table has about 810,000 distinct CDR3 sequences, approximately 53% seen once. Study-level findings and limits: Patients showed TRBV5-6, TRBV5-1 and TRBV20-1 among 4 or 5 TRBV segments more frequent than in controls.

There are a few counts of this clonotype. Its target is unknown. Sequenced sample: blood. This clonotype was sampled from a girl between 10 and 17 years old with multiple sclerosis. The chain recombines TRBV29-1 with TRBJ2-1; TRBD2 agrees at 7 bases. DNA of the CDR3: TGCAGCGCAACTGATTCTAGGGGAGGGCTCAATGAGCAGTTCTTC. Encoded protein: CSATDSRGGLNEQFF.